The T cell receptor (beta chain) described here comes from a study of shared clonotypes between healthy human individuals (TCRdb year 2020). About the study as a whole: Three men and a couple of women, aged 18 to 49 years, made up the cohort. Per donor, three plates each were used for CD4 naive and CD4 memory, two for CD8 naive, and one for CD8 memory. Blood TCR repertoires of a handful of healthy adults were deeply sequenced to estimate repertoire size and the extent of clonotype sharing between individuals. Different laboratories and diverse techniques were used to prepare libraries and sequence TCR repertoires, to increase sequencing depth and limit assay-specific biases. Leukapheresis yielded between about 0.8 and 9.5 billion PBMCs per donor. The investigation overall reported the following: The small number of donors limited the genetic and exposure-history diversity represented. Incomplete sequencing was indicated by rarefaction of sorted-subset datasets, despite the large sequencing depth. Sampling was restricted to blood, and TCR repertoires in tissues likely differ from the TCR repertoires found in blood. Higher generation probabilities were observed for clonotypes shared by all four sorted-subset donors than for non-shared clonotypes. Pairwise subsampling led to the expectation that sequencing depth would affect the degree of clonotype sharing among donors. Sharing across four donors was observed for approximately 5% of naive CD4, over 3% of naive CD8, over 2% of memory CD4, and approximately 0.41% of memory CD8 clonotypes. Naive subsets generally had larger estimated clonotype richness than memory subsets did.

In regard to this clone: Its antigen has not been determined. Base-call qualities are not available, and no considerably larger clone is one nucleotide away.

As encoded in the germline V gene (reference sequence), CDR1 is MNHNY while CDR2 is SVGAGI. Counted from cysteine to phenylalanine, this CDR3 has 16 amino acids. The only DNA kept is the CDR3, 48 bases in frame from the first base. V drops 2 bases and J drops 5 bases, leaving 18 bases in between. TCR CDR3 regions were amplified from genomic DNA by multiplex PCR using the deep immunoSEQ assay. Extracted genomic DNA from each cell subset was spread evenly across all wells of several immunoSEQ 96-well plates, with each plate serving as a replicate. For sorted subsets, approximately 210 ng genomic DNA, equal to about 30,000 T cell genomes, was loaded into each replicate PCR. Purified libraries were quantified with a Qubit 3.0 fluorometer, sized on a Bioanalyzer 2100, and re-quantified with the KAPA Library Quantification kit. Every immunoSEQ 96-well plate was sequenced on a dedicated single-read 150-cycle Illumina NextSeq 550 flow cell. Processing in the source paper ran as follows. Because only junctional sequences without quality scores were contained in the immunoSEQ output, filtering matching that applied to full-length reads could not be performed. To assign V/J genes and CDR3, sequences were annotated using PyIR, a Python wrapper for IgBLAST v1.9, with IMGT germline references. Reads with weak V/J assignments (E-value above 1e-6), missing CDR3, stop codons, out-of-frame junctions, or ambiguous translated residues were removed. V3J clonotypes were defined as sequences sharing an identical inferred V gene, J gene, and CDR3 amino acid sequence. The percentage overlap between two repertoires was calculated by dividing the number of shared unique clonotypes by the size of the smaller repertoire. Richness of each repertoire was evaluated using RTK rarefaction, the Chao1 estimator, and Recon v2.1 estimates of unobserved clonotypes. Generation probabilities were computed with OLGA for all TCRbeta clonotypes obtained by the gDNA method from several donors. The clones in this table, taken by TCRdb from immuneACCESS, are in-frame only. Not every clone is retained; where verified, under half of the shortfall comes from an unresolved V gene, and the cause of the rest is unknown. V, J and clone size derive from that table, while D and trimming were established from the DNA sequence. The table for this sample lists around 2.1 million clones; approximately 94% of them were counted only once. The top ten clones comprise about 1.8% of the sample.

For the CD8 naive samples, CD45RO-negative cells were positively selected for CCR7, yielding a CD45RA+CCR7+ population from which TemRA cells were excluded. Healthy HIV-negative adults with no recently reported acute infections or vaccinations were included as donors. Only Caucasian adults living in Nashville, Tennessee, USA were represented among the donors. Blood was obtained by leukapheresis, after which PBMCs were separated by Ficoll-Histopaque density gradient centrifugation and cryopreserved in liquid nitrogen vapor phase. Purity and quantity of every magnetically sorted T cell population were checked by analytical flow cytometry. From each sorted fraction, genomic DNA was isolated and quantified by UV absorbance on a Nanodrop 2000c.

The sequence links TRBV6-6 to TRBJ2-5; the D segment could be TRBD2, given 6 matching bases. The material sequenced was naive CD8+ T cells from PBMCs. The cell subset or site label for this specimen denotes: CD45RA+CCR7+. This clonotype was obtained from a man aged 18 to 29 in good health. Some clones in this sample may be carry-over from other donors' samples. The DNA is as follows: TGTGCCAGCAGTTACATGGGAGGAGGGAATTTGGAGACCCAGTACTTC. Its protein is CASSYMGGGNLETQYF.